This TCR beta chain derives from a study of blood T cells in healthy people across ages. Comment on this clonotype: Its matching antigen is unknown.

The CDR3 has 14 residues. Trimming took 3 bases from V and 1 from J, leaving 8 bases between them. A sample-barcoded 5' primer and a J-beta primer mix were used in a second PCR of roughly 7 to 11 cycles. TCRdb reprocessed the 5' RACE reads with MiXCR, giving one entry per CDR3 protein. The data show 1.5 million or so distinct CDR3 sequences, with roughly 40% seen just once and 7% to 9% held by the top ten. Study-wide points: Compared with aged donors, long-lived donors showed fewer expanded clones, suggesting selection. Unsorted PBMCs blocked a conclusive comparison of naive and antigen-experienced cells. In older individuals, TCR beta diversity per million T cells was lower, falling roughly linearly with age.

No fewer than 5.5 micrograms of total RNA were isolated from every sample. Specimen: blood. This TCR was recovered from a woman aged 18-29 years in good health. V and J are TRBV12-3 or TRBV12-4 and TRBJ2-3; a possible D gene is TRBD2 (5 bases). The CDR3 DNA follows: TGTGCCAGCAGTTTTGTCGGGGGCACAGATACGCAGTATTTT. Amino acids: CASSFVGGTDTQYF.